The 26 T cell receptor beta chains listed next were all sequenced from one sample in a study of T cell repertoires in cytomegalovirus infection. TCRdb re-analysed the reads in MiXCR, keeping a single row per CDR3 protein. The table shows approximately 100,000 distinct CDR3 sequences, with under 25% occurring only once. Sample: CD8+ T cells from PBMCs. These receptors were obtained from a human donor in good health (CMV status not recorded). Some clones in this sample may be carry-over from other donors' samples.

The rearrangement links TRBV12-3 or TRBV12-4 to TRBJ2-2; D is unclear. V shed 3 bases and J shed 8 bases, with 7 bases lying between them. The CDR3 spans 12 residues. The CDR3 region has the DNA TGTGCCAGCAGTTTCCTAATTGGGGAGCTGTTTTTT. Translating gives CASSFLIGELFF.

The rearrangement uses TRBV7-6 and TRBJ2-1; TRBD2 might be the D (6 bases). Germline lookup yields CDR1 SGHVS and CDR2 FNYEAQ. The CDR3 contains 15 residues. Trimming pared 5 bases from V and 9 bases from J, leaving 20 bases between. Written as DNA, the CDR3 is TGTGCCAGCAGCGCCCCGGGACTTTCCGGTAGTGAGCAGTTCTTC. This translates into CASSAPGLSGSEQFF.

V is TRBV19 and J is TRBJ2-7; no reliable D call. Trimming shortened V by 5 bases and J by 0 bases, and 8 bases separated the two germline ends. The germline gives CDR1 LNHDA, CDR2 SQIVND (reference sequence). The CDR3 covers 13 residues. The CDR3 spells CASSPAVSYEQYF. CDR3 sequence (DNA): TGTGCCAGTAGTCCGGCCGTCTCCTACGAGCAGTACTTC. Based on the CDR3 plus reference TRBV19 and TRBJ2-7, the full variable domain is DGGITQSPKYLFRKEGQNVTLSCEQNLNHDAMYWYRQDPGQGLRLIYYSQIVNDFQKGDIAEGYSVSREKKESFPLTVTSAQKNPTAFYLCASSPAVSYEQYFGPGTRLTVT.

In regard to this clonotype: A much larger clone is a single base away; this may be a read error. A read error is likely, as this CDR3 ends without the conserved phenylalanine or tryptophan. The chain has TRBV7-8 and TRBJ1-1, with 7 bases lining up with TRBD1. The CDR3 runs to 14 residues. With V trimmed by 1 base and J by 1 base, 0 bases remained unmatched. The germline V gene has CDR1 SGHVS and CDR2 FQNEAQ. This chain's CDR3 is CASSLGTGNTEAFL. The DNA of the CDR3 is TGTGCCAGCAGCTTAGGGACAGGGAACACTGAAGCTTTCCTT.

This clonotype was counted a few times. V usage is TRBV7-2 and J usage is TRBJ2-5, with D possibly called TRBD1 or TRBD2 (8 bases each). Germline CDR1 reads SGHTA; CDR2 reads FQGNSA. Trimming cost V 5 bases and J 1 base, with 20 bases left between them. This CDR3 is built from 17 residues. Here the CDR3 reads CASSAQGAGGIQETQYF. CDR3 bases: TGTGCCAGCAGCGCCCAGGGGGCGGGGGGAATCCAAGAGACCCAGTACTTC.

The rearrangement joins TRBV7-3 to TRBJ2-1; the D is unclear. V was pared by 4 bases and J by 4 bases, with 8 bases between. Germline CDR1 and CDR2: SGHTA and FQGTGA. The CDR3 extends over 13 amino acids. CDR3 coding DNA: TGTGCCAGCAGCTCGGGCCATTACAATGAGCAGTTCTTC. Residues: CASSSGHYNEQFF. Using reference TRBV7-3 and TRBJ2-1 for the parts outside the CDR3, the full variable domain is GAGVSQTPSNKVTEKGKYVELRCDPISGHTALYWYRQSLGQGPEFLIYFQGTGAADDSGLPNDRFFAVRPEGSVSTLKIQRTERGDSAVYLCASSSGHYNEQFFGPGTRLTVL.

This clonotype was observed many times. The genes are TRBV7-6 and TRBJ2-3, with D perhaps TRBD1 (5 bases). Trimming shortened V by 3 bases and J by 0 bases, and 10 bases separated the two germline ends. Germline CDR1 and CDR2: SGHVS and FNYEAQ. This CDR3 contains 15 residues. CDR3 sequence (DNA): TGTGCCAGCAGCTTTGGAACAGGCAGCACAGATACGCAGTATTTT. Translating gives CASSFGTGSTDTQYF.

This chain uses TRBV27 with TRBJ2-7, with D possibly being TRBD1 (6 bases). The germline V and J ends were trimmed by 8 bases and 3 bases, with 20 bases remaining between them. Germline assignment: CDR1 MNHEY and CDR2 SMNVEV (reference sequence). The length of the CDR3 is 15 residues. This chain's CDR3 is CASGKPGQWVYEQYF. CDR3 bases: TGTGCCAGCGGCAAACCCGGACAGTGGGTCTACGAGCAGTACTTC.

J is TRBJ1-5 and V is TRBV19, with 7 positions matching TRBD1. The CDR3 covers 15 residues. V lost 3 bases, J lost 0 bases, and 2 bases stayed unmatched. CDR1 is LNHDA, CDR2 SQIVND, per germline (reference sequence). CDR3 amino acids: CASSMQGVSNQPQHF. The CDR3 DNA reads TGTGCCAGTAGTATGCAGGGGGTTAGCAATCAGCCCCAGCATTTT.

The chain links TRBV7-9 to TRBJ2-3; 8 bases are shared with TRBD1. Germline V lookup: CDR1 SEHNR, CDR2 FQNEAQ (reference sequence). The CDR3 extends over 16 amino acids. V dropped 3 bases and J dropped 3; count of bases not matched to a gene: 8. The CDR3 bases are TGTGCCAGCAGCTTTGAGTTCCAGGGGGCAACAGATACGCAGTATTTT. As protein: CASSFEFQGATDTQYF.

The CDR3 loop is CSARDASGVATDTQYF. The CDR3 nucleotides read TGCAGTGCTAGAGATGCGAGCGGGGTCGCCACAGATACGCAGTATTTT. V gene TRBV20-1 combines with J gene TRBJ2-3; 7 bases map to TRBD2. The germline CDR1 and CDR2 sequences are DFQATT and SNEGSKA (reference sequence). Trimming removed 0 bases from V and 2 bases from J; junction bases left unmatched: 8. The CDR3 length is 16 residues.

This clonotype has a handful of counts. The rearrangement joins TRBV19 to TRBJ1-5, with D possibly TRBD1 on 5 matching bases. Germline lookup yields CDR1 LNHDA and CDR2 SQIVND (reference sequence). Between the trimmed V and J ends, which lost 2 bases and 0 bases, there was a span of 20 bases. The length of the CDR3 is 19 residues. The CDR3 bases are TGTGCCAGTAGTATATTGTCTGTGGTACAGGATCATAGCAATCAGCCCCAGCATTTT. Translated: CASSILSVVQDHSNQPQHF. The full variable domain, completed using reference TRBV19 and TRBJ1-5, is DGGITQSPKYLFRKEGQNVTLSCEQNLNHDAMYWYRQDPGQGLRLIYYSQIVNDFQKGDIAEGYSVSREKKESFPLTVTSAQKNPTAFYLCASSILSVVQDHSNQPQHFGDGTRLSIL.

This clonotype was seen at least ten times. This chain links TRBV12-3 or TRBV12-4 with TRBJ1-5; 9 bases fit TRBD1. V dropped 5 bases and J dropped 4; count of bases not matched to a gene: 3. The CDR3 sequence is 14 residues long. The CDR3 region has the DNA TGTGCCAGCAGTCCGACAGGGGGGAATCAGCCCCAGCATTTT. Its translation is CASSPTGGNQPQHF.

This clonotype was seen repeatedly, ten times or more. This sequence joins TRBV6-2 or TRBV6-3 and TRBJ2-5; 7 bases fit TRBD2. The CDR3 is 17 residues long. The J segment lost 0 bases and the V segment lost 5 bases, leaving 12 bases of the junction unmatched. Germline CDR1 MNHEY, CDR2 SVGEGT. The CDR3 is CASSPNRDYLYQETQYF. CDR3 in DNA: TGTGCCAGCAGTCCGAACCGGGACTATCTGTACCAAGAGACCCAGTACTTC.

The chain combines TRBV5-1 with TRBJ2-2; D call uncertain. Germline assignment: CDR1 SGHRS and CDR2 YFSETQ. With 4 bases removed from V and 2 bases from J, the gap between germline ends came to 18 bases. The CDR3 length is 17 residues. This CDR3 reads CASSSPGKGGNTGELFF. CDR3 DNA sequence: TGCGCCAGCAGCAGCCCTGGGAAGGGTGGAAACACCGGGGAGCTGTTTTTT.

This clonotype was picked up a small number of times. The V and J genes are TRBV12-3 or TRBV12-4 and TRBJ2-2; D gene ambiguous. Between the trimmed V and J ends, which lost 5 bases and 4 bases, there was a span of 5 bases. The CDR3 consists of 12 residues. CDR3 loop: CASSRSTGELFF. The CDR3 nucleotides read TGTGCCAGCAGTAGGAGCACCGGGGAGCTGTTTTTT.

V is TRBV3-1 and J is TRBJ2-7, with 7 bases fitting TRBD1. The germline CDR1 and CDR2 sequences are LGHDT and YNNKEL (reference sequence). The junction had 5 bases not matched to a gene; V was cut back by 3 bases and J by 0 bases. The CDR3 is 15 residues long. In DNA, the CDR3 is TGTGCCAGCAGCCAGGGGACAGATTTCTCCTACGAGCAGTACTTC. The encoded protein is CASSQGTDFSYEQYF.

This clonotype occurred many times. The chain has TRBV28 and TRBJ1-1, with unresolved D. This CDR3 has 14 residues. Germline V gene lookup returns CDR1 MDHEN and CDR2 SYDVKM. The V end lost 7 bases, the J end lost 0 bases, and 12 bases lay between the germline ends. The DNA for the CDR3 is TGTGCCAGCAAGGTTGATCCCATGAACACTGAAGCTTTCTTT. This codes for CASKVDPMNTEAFF.

This clonotype came up a few times. This chain joins TRBV11-2 and TRBJ1-1, with a tentative D call TRBD1 (5 bases). The CDR3 runs 16 residues. The V end was cut by 5 bases, the J end by 0 bases, with 16 bases between. The germline gives CDR1 SGHAT, CDR2 FQNNGV. The CDR3 region is CASSPGTRRLNTEAFF. CDR3 bases: TGTGCCAGCAGCCCCGGGACGAGGCGTTTGAACACTGAAGCTTTCTTT.

In this sample, this clonotype turned up a few times. The chain uses TRBV14 and TRBJ2-7; D unclear. Per the germline V gene, CDR1 is SGHDN and CDR2 is FVKESK. The CDR3 sequence is 14 residues long. Trimming shortened V by 4 bases and J by 2 bases, and 12 bases separated the two germline ends. The DNA for the CDR3 is TGTGCCAGCAGCCGTAACCCTGTAACCTACGAGCAGTACTTC. It is translated as CASSRNPVTYEQYF.

This clonotype has only a few counts. The V gene is TRBV11-2, the J gene TRBJ2-7; no reliable D call. Germline V lookup: CDR1 SGHAT, CDR2 FQNNGV. V gave up 1 base and J gave up 3 bases, with 16 bases separating them. The CDR3 loop spans 16 amino acids. CDR3 nucleotides: TGTGCCAGCAGCTTAGGAGCAATCCCGTCAAACTACGAGCAGTACTTC. Encoded protein: CASSLGAIPSNYEQYF.

This rearrangement joins TRBV20-1 to TRBJ2-2; D ambiguous. Deletions cut 3 bases from V and 6 bases from J, with 5 bases between. The germline V gene encodes CDR1 DFQATT and CDR2 SNEGSKA (reference sequence). The CDR3 has 11 amino acids. The CDR3 nucleotides are TGCAGTGCTAGGATGGCCGGGGAGCTGTTTTTT. It encodes CSARMAGELFF.

This rearrangement joins TRBV5-1 to TRBJ1-1; 12 bases map to TRBD1. The germline CDR1 and CDR2 sequences are SGHRS and YFSETQ. The V and J ends lost 4 bases and 4 bases, in that order; junction bases with no gene match: 11. The CDR3 extends over 17 amino acids. CDR3 residues: CASSGPGQGASGTEAFF. The CDR3 DNA reads as TGCGCCAGCAGCGGCCCGGGACAGGGGGCAAGTGGCACTGAAGCTTTCTTT.

This clonotype is a singleton in its sample. This sequence joins TRBV6-1 and TRBJ2-4; 9 bases line up with TRBD2. The CDR3 consists of 17 residues. Germline-derived CDR1 and CDR2 are MNHNS and SASEGT. V was clipped by 5 bases and J by 1 base; unmatched bases: 9. CDR3 DNA: TGTGCCAGCAGTTACGGTGCGGGGGGGCCGGCCAAAAACATTCAGTACTTC. Translation: CASSYGAGGPAKNIQYF.

The table lists this clonotype with many counts. V usage is TRBV12-3 or TRBV12-4 and J usage is TRBJ1-5; D gene ambiguous. The CDR3 loop spans 13 amino acids. Trimming took off 5 bases at V and 7 bases at J, with 12 bases between the two ends. CDR3 region: CASSPPQGQPQHF. CDR3 nucleotides: TGTGCCAGCAGTCCCCCCCAAGGCCAGCCCCAGCATTTT.

The rearrangement joins TRBV6-2 or TRBV6-3 to TRBJ1-6; D is uncertain. CDR1 is MNHEY and CDR2 is SVGEGT in the germline V gene. The CDR3 runs 16 residues. Trimming pared 1 base from V and 11 bases from J, leaving 18 bases between. The CDR3 loop reads CASSYWRTADGTPLHF. The CDR3 DNA is TGTGCCAGCAGTTACTGGCGGACGGCTGACGGGACACCCCTCCACTTT.